This TCR beta chain came from a study of CD8 T cells in ankylosing spondylitis. This clonotype has a count of ten or more. TCRdb called the 5' RACE reads again in MiXCR, with one record for every CDR3 protein. The sample lists over 100,000 distinct CDR3 sequences, 6% to 8.5% occurring once. Specimen: blood, either unsorted or a sorted T cell fraction (not recorded which). The receptor was isolated from a male donor with ankylosing spondylitis or in good health (not recorded which).

For the CDR3, the DNA is TGTGCCAGCAGCTCGCAGGGGGCCGGTAATGAAAAACTGTTTTTT. Translation gives CASSSQGAGNEKLFF. The genes are TRBV7-3 and TRBJ1-4, with 8 nucleotides matching TRBD1. The V gene's germline CDR1 is SGHTA and CDR2 FQGTGA. V lost 4 bases to trimming and J lost 4 bases; unmatched junction nucleotides: 5. There are 15 residues in the CDR3.